This passage covers 21 T cell receptor beta chains from one sample sequenced in a study of cytomegalovirus exposure and HLA in healthy donors. The primer mix had 60 Vbeta and 13 Jbeta primers. Assay: immunoSEQ multiplex PCR; the TCRdb copy retains only in-frame clones and omits some. Among under 300,000 clones listed, 80% to 90% were seen once. Sequenced input: PBMCs. These receptors all come from a woman in her thirties or forties in good health and CMV-seropositive.

The V call is TRBV28, the J call TRBJ2-1, with D perhaps TRBD2 (5 bases). The CDR3 is 12 residues long. Looked up from germline, CDR1 is MDHEN and CDR2 is SYDVKM. V dropped 6 bases and J dropped 7 bases, with 10 bases sitting between them. CDR3 sequence (DNA): TGTGCCAGCAGCCTACTAGTAAATGAGCAGTTCTTC. Protein product: CASSLLVNEQFF. The full variable domain, its missing parts supplied by reference TRBV28 and TRBJ2-1, is DVKVTQSSRYLVKRTGEKVFLECVQDMDHENMFWYRQDPGLGLRLIYFSYDVKMKEKGDIPEGYSVSREKKERFSLILESASTNQTSMYLCASSLLVNEQFFGPGTRLTVL.

The CDR3 protein is CSVGQGAGTEAFF. CDR3 nucleotides: TGCAGCGTTGGACAGGGGGCGGGAACTGAAGCTTTCTTT. V and J are TRBV29-1 and TRBJ1-1, with 10 bases aligning to TRBD1. Germline values: CDR1 SQVTM, CDR2 ANQGSEA. V trimming: 4 bases; J trimming: 5 bases; junction bases outside the gene matches: 4. The CDR3 contains 13 residues.

As for this clone: The junction differs from germline at one of its ends, possibly a read error. The chain recombines TRBV7-9 with TRBJ2-5; TRBD2 is a possible D gene (6 bases). Germline CDR1 SEHNR, CDR2 FQNEAQ (reference sequence). CDR3 length: 17 residues. This chain's CDR3 is CSSSLALIAANQETQYF. CDR3 DNA sequence: TGTTCCAGCAGCTTAGCGCTTATAGCGGCCAACCAAGAGACCCAGTACTTC.

The chain recombines TRBV7-2 with TRBJ2-3; no clear D gene. The CDR3 is made up of 16 amino acids. CDR1 and CDR2 (germline): SGHTA, FQGNSA. The V end lost 1 base, the J end lost 11 bases, and 22 bases lay between the germline ends. The DNA of the CDR3 is TGTGCCAGCAGCTTAGTTCGGCGAGAGGTCTCAGATGGGCAGTATTTT. Translated: CASSLVRREVSDGQYF.

V and J are TRBV4-1 and TRBJ2-2, with D perhaps TRBD1 (6 bases). The CDR3 length is 17 residues. The germline V and J ends were trimmed by 3 bases and 0 bases, with 14 bases remaining between them. CDR1 MGHRA and CDR2 YSYEKL come from the germline V gene. CDR3 coding DNA: TGCGCCAGCAGCCAGCCCCCCCCAGGGGCGAACACCGGGGAGCTGTTTTTT. This translates into CASSQPPPGANTGELFF.

The chain couples TRBV27 to TRBJ1-6; D possibly corresponds to TRBD1 (6 bases). Trimming removed 5 bases at V and 11 bases at J, with 19 bases between. The CDR3 length is 15 residues. Germline assignment: CDR1 MNHEY and CDR2 SMNVEV (reference sequence). The CDR3 coding sequence is TGTGCCAGCAGTCTCAGGGGATCCCCTCCGGCACCCCTCCACTTT. Translation gives CASSLRGSPPAPLHF.

This clone showed up just a few times. The chain is built from TRBV6-5 and TRBJ2-2; the match to TRBD2 covers 7 bases. The CDR3 length is 15 residues. Germline V CDR1 and CDR2: MNHEY, SVGAGI. Unmatched junction bases numbered 7, after V lost 6 bases and J lost 3 bases. CDR3 in DNA: TGTGCCAGCAGAACAACTAGCGACTACACCGGGGAGCTGTTTTTT. It encodes CASRTTSDYTGELFF.

This clone was observed a handful of times. The V call is TRBV6-5, the J call TRBJ2-7, with D perhaps matching TRBD2 (5 bases). V lost 2 bases, J lost 3 bases, and 8 bases lay in between. Germline V CDR1 and CDR2: MNHEY, SVGAGI. This CDR3 has 13 amino acids. CDR3 nucleotides: TGTGCCAGCAGTTACCTTAGCGACTACGAGCAGTACTTC. It specifies CASSYLSDYEQYF.

The chain links TRBV6-6 to TRBJ1-4; D is perhaps TRBD1 (6 bases). This CDR3 is built from 15 residues. The ends were cut back, 6 bases at V and 8 bases at J, with 19 bases in the middle. Per the germline V gene, CDR1 is MNHNY and CDR2 is SVGAGI (reference sequence). CDR3 nucleotides: TGTGCCAGCAGGGAAGGGGGGGCAAGGGGAGAAAAACTGTTTTTT. It encodes CASREGGARGEKLFF.

The chain combines TRBV4-2 with TRBJ2-7; 7 nucleotides match TRBD1. Losses at the gene ends were 1 base for V and 5 bases for J; bases not matched to a gene: 11. Germline V gene sequence: CDR1 LGHNA, CDR2 YNFKEQ. This CDR3 comprises 16 residues. CDR3 nucleotide sequence: TGTGCCAGCAGCCAAGGAAGAATCGGGACAGTTAACGAGCAGTACTTC. Encoded protein: CASSQGRIGTVNEQYF.

This chain joins TRBV29-1 and TRBJ1-2; TRBD1 agrees at 7 bases. Germline CDR1 reads SQVTM; CDR2 reads ANQGSEA. V was pared by 5 bases and J by 8 bases, with 8 bases of the junction left unmatched. This CDR3 has 12 amino acids. The DNA for the CDR3 is TGCAGCGTTTCCGGGACAGCGACCGGCTACACCTTC. Translating it yields CSVSGTATGYTF.

The chain employs TRBV28 and TRBJ1-1; D gene uncertain. Trimming stripped 6 bases from V and 3 bases from J, with 14 bases between. Germline V gene lookup returns CDR1 MDHEN and CDR2 SYDVKM. The length of the CDR3 is 14 residues. CDR3 DNA sequence: TGTGCCAGCAGGCCAAGCGAGAGGTACACTGAAGCTTTCTTT. This codes for CASRPSERYTEAFF. The entire variable domain, with the rest obtained from reference TRBV28 and TRBJ1-1, is as follows: DVKVTQSSRYLVKRTGEKVFLECVQDMDHENMFWYRQDPGLGLRLIYFSYDVKMKEKGDIPEGYSVSREKKERFSLILESASTNQTSMYLCASRPSERYTEAFFGQGTRLTVV.

The V call is TRBV7-2, the J call TRBJ2-1; TRBD2 matches at 12 bases. The V gene end was trimmed by 1 base and the J gene end by 15 bases; junction bases not matched to a gene: 7. The germline gives CDR1 SGHTA, CDR2 FQGNSA. The CDR3 consists of 14 residues. The CDR3 DNA follows: TGTGCCAGCAGCTTAGGGCTAGCGGGAGGGCCGGCGTTCTTC. Translating it yields CASSLGLAGGPAFF.

The rearrangement uses TRBV6-1 and TRBJ2-1; tentatively, D is TRBD2 (5 bases). CDR1 is MNHNS and CDR2 is SASEGT in the germline V gene. The germline V and J ends were trimmed by 3 bases and 10 bases, with 19 bases remaining between them. The CDR3 runs 15 residues. CDR3 sequence reads: CASSEGFAGPGEQFF. The CDR3 DNA is TGTGCCAGCAGTGAGGGTTTTGCCGGCCCGGGGGAGCAGTTCTTC.

This clone has only a few counts. The chain carries TRBV7-9 and TRBJ2-7; perhaps TRBD2 as D (5 bases). Trimming shortened V by 5 bases and J by 3 bases, and 8 bases separated the two germline ends. This CDR3 has 12 residues. The germline V gene has CDR1 SEHNR and CDR2 FQNEAQ (reference sequence). CDR3 sequence (DNA): TGTGCCAGCAGCACCAGCGGCTACGAGCAGTACTTC. It codes for CASSTSGYEQYF.

This chain connects TRBV29-1 to TRBJ1-1; no clear D. CDR3 length: 16 residues. Germline assignment: CDR1 SQVTM and CDR2 ANQGSEA. Trimming left V 5 bases short and J 3 bases short, with 22 bases between. This chain's CDR3 is CSVIPHTWKRDTEAFF. In DNA, the CDR3 is TGCAGCGTTATACCCCACACATGGAAACGGGACACTGAAGCTTTCTTT.

This chain links TRBV6-1 with TRBJ2-3; 8 bases fit TRBD2. Germline V gives CDR1 MNHNS, CDR2 SASEGT. With 5 bases clipped from V and 4 bases from J, the junction kept 5 bases outside the gene matches. The CDR3 is 14 amino acids. The CDR3 DNA follows: TGTGCCAGCAGTCAATTAGCGGGATCAGATACGCAGTATTTT. Translated, it gives CASSQLAGSDTQYF.

The chain employs TRBV25-1 and TRBJ1-1; a weak D match, TRBD1 (6 bases). The CDR3 consists of 14 residues. Trimming removed 1 base at V and 5 bases at J, with 11 bases between. Germline V lookup: CDR1 MGHDK, CDR2 SYGVNS. This CDR3 is CASSEWGQGTEAFF. The CDR3 DNA follows: TGTGCCAGCAGTGAATGGGGACAAGGGACTGAAGCTTTCTTT.

The rearrangement joins TRBV11-3 to TRBJ2-1; TRBD2 aligns across 7 bases. Trimming at V came to 3 bases and at J to 1 base, leaving 3 bases not matched to a gene. The CDR3 spans 15 residues. The germline V gene encodes CDR1 SGHNT and CDR2 YENEEA. The CDR3 DNA is TGTGCCAGCAGCTTTGGGGGGGAGTCCTACAATGAGCAGTTCTTC. This gives the protein CASSFGGESYNEQFF.

J is TRBJ2-3 and V is TRBV11-3; D unclear. Trimming pared 3 bases from V and 2 bases from J, leaving 15 bases between. Per the germline V gene, CDR1 is SGHNT and CDR2 is YENEEA. The CDR3 covers 16 residues. CDR3 DNA: TGTGCCAGCAGCTTTTCAGGCGCCCCCCCCACAGATACGCAGTATTTT. Its protein product is CASSFSGAPPTDTQYF.

This clone was seen just once. J is TRBJ2-5 and V is TRBV7-2; tentatively, D is TRBD2 (5 bases). CDR1 SGHTA and CDR2 FQGNSA come from the germline V gene. This CDR3 is built from 18 residues. V shed 5 bases and J shed 1 base, with 23 bases lying between them. The CDR3 DNA reads as TGTGCCAGCAGCCCACTAGGCCTCCCCATACGCCCCCAAGAGACCCAGTACTTC. It codes for CASSPLGLPIRPQETQYF.